The rows below give T cell receptor beta chains drawn from one sample of a study of T cells in localized non-small cell lung cancer. Sequenced by immunoSEQ multiplex PCR; TCRdb stores in-frame clones only, minus some. This table holds approximately 45,000 clones, approximately 86% found once. Sequenced here: PBMCs, sampled before any cancer treatment. The receptors stem from a man aged 40 to 75 with stage II lung adenocarcinoma. The CDR3 runs from the conserved cysteine through the conserved F or W. The order of the fields is V gene, D gene, clone size, J gene, CDR3 DNA, CDR3 protein. A D gene is named only where the DNA matches it firmly. Part of the rows lack a size; the others show once, few, many or a class for expanded clones.

>TRBV13|.|once|TRBJ1-2
TGTGCCAGCAGCTTAGGACTGATTAACTATGGCTACACCTTC
CASSLGLINYGYTF
>TRBV5-1|.|.|TRBJ1-2
TGCGCCAGCAGCTTGAGTCCGGACCTGTCGGCTGGCTACACCTTC
CASSLSPDLSAGYTF
>TRBV19|.|.|TRBJ2-2
TGTGCCAGTAGTTCCCCATCGGGGAGCGGGGAGCTGTTTTTT
CASSSPSGSGELFF
>TRBV5-1|.|.|TRBJ1-3
TGCGCCAGCAGGTCCTCCGTGCGGGGGGACACCATATATTTT
CASRSSVRGDTIYF
>TRBV5-1|TRBD1|.|TRBJ2-7
TGCGCCAGCAGCCAACAGGGGGCGAAAGGCGAGCAGTACTTC
CASSQQGAKGEQYF
>TRBV6-5|.|.|TRBJ1-2
TGTGCCAGCAGTCCTAGAAGGTTCGACTATGGCTACACCTTC
CASSPRRFDYGYTF
>TRBV5-1|.|few|TRBJ2-5
TGCGCCAGCAGCTCTCCAGGGGACCGGAGGGAGACCCAGTACTTC
CASSSPGDRRETQYF
>TRBV5-5|.|.|TRBJ2-1
TGTGCCAGCAGCTTGGGAGGGTACAATGAGCAGTTCTTC
CASSLGGYNEQFF
>TRBV6-1|.|.|TRBJ2-5
TGTGCCAGCAGAGGGGGTTTGCCGACGTACTTC
CASRGGLPTYF
>TRBV28|TRBD2|.|TRBJ2-2
TGTGCCAGCAGCCCCGGGGGGGCCCACACCGGGGAGCTGTTTTTT
CASSPGGAHTGELFF
>TRBV19|.|.|TRBJ2-2
TGTGCCAGTAGTATTGCAGGGAACACCGGGGAGCTGTTTTTT
CASSIAGNTGELFF
>TRBV27|.|.|TRBJ2-5
TGTGCCAGCAGTTCCCCGACAAGGCAAGAGACCCAGTACTTC
CASSSPTRQETQYF
>TRBV30|.|.|TRBJ2-1
TGTGCCTGGAGTGTACCACCGAGGGGGGGAAAGGGCAATGAGCAGTTCTTC
CAWSVPPRGGKGNEQFF
>TRBV2|.|.|TRBJ1-1
TGTGCCAGCAGTGACGGTTACACTGAAGCTTTCTTT
CASSDGYTEAFF
>TRBV2|.|.|TRBJ2-3
TGTGCCAGCAGTGAGAGAGGGGGAAGCACAGATACGCAGTATTTT
CASSERGGSTDTQYF
>TRBV5-6|.|few|TRBJ2-1
TGTGCCAGCAGCTTGGTTGCTCTAAGCTCCTACAATGAGCAGTTCTTC
CASSLVALSSYNEQFF
>TRBV28|.|.|TRBJ1-2
TGTGCCAGCAGCCCAGGACAGCCACCCTATGGCTACACCTTC
CASSPGQPPYGYTF
>TRBV11-3|.|.|TRBJ2-3
TGTGCCAGCAGCTTAAGTTCAACGAGCACAGATACGCAGTATTTT
CASSLSSTSTDTQYF
>TRBV6-6|.|once|TRBJ2-3
TGTGCCAGCAGTTATAGGGCAGGGAGAGATACGCAGTATTTT
CASSYRAGRDTQYF
>TRBV19|.|.|TRBJ1-2
TGTGCCAGTAGTATTGATTCCGTTAACTATGGCTACACCTTC
CASSIDSVNYGYTF
>TRBV25-1|.|.|TRBJ1-2
TGTGCCAGCAGGCCGCCAAGGGCCTGGGGCTACACCTTC
CASRPPRAWGYTF
>TRBV29-1|.|.|TRBJ2-3
TGCAGCGTTGCGGGGTTCACAGATACGCAGTATTTT
CSVAGFTDTQYF
>TRBV19|TRBD1|.|TRBJ1-1
TGTGCCAGTAGTACTGGACAGGGGGGCGTGGCTTTCTTT
CASSTGQGGVAFF
>TRBV5-1|.|.|TRBJ1-5
TGCGCCAGCAGCTTGATTGTTGGACAGCCCCAGCATTTT
CASSLIVGQPQHF
>TRBV6-5|.|.|TRBJ2-7
TGTGCCAGCAGTCCGCGAACTGGACTCGAGCAGTACTTC
CASSPRTGLEQYF
>TRBV28|.|.|TRBJ1-6
TGTGCCAGCACATCCCCCTCGACGGGTGGTTCACCCCTCCACTTT
CASTSPSTGGSPLHF
>TRBV7-2|.|.|TRBJ2-1
TGTGCCAGCAGCCCGGACCTGAATGAGCAGTTCTTC
CASSPDLNEQFF
>TRBV29-1|.|.|TRBJ2-3
TGCAGCGTAGGCCCAAGGACAGATTATACGCAGTATTTT
CSVGPRTDYTQYF
>TRBV5-1|.|.|TRBJ2-5
TGCGCCAGCAGCTTGGTAACCCAGTACTTC
CASSLVTQYF
>TRBV5-8|TRBD2|.|TRBJ2-2
TGTGCCAGCCCTCCTAGCGGTCGGAACACCGGGGAGCTGTTTTTT
CASPPSGRNTGELFF
>TRBV10-3|.|few|TRBJ1-1
TGTGCCATCAGGGTTAGACAGGACAACACTGAAGCTTTCTTT
CAIRVRQDNTEAFF
>TRBV29-1|.|.|TRBJ1-2
TGCAGCGTTGAAGATCTCCAAAGGGCGGGGTATGGCTACACCTTC
CSVEDLQRAGYGYTF
>TRBV6-5|.|.|TRBJ1-3
TGTGCCAGCAGTTATGGGGATAACTCTGGAAACACCATATATTTT
CASSYGDNSGNTIYF
>TRBV4-1|TRBD1|few|TRBJ2-5
TGCGCCAGCAGCCATTCTGGGACAGGGGGAGAGACCCAGTACTTC
CASSHSGTGGETQYF
>TRBV6-5|.|.|TRBJ1-2
TGTGCCAGCAGAGGACGAAGGGGATCTAACTATGGCTACACCTTC
CASRGRRGSNYGYTF
>TRBV10-3|TRBD1|.|TRBJ2-2
TGTGCCACGACCTTGGACAGGGCTAACACCGGGGAGCTGTTTTTT
CATTLDRANTGELFF
>TRBV6-5|.|.|TRBJ2-3
TGTGCCAGCAGTCTCGGACCCCCTGGGGATACGCAGTATTTT
CASSLGPPGDTQYF
>TRBV5-1|.|.|TRBJ1-4
TGCGCCAGCAGGCCAGACAATGAAAAACTGTTTTTT
CASRPDNEKLFF
>TRBV18|TRBD1|.|TRBJ1-2
TGTGCCAGCTCAACCCCGGACAGGGGAGCGGATGGCTACACCTTC
CASSTPDRGADGYTF
>TRBV5-1|.|.|TRBJ2-1
TGCGCCAGCAGCTACCCGGATGGGGGGGGCCTATACAATGAGCAGTTCTTC
CASSYPDGGGLYNEQFF
>TRBV10-3|.|.|TRBJ2-1
TGTGCCATCAGTGAGTCGGGCGACCCCGGAGGGGATGAGCAGTTCTTC
CAISESGDPGGDEQFF
>TRBV6-5|TRBD1|.|TRBJ1-1
TGTGCCAGCAGACCCGACAGGGGGCGAGACACTGAAGCTTTCTTT
CASRPDRGRDTEAFF
>TRBV9|TRBD1|.|TRBJ2-1
TGTGCCAGCAGCGTAGCTGTGAGACAGGGGGCCGATGAGCAGTTCTTC
CASSVAVRQGADEQFF
>TRBV19|.|few|TRBJ1-1
TGTGCCAGTAAAACAGGGAACACTGAAGCTTTCTTT
CASKTGNTEAFF
>TRBV6-5|.|.|TRBJ1-2
TGTGCCAGCAGTTCCCGCGGGGAGGGGGTCTATGGCTACACCTTC
CASSSRGEGVYGYTF
>TRBV5-4|.|.|TRBJ2-2
TGTGCCAGCAGCTGGAGGGGCACCGGGGAGCTGTTTTTT
CASSWRGTGELFF
>TRBV11-3|TRBD2|few|TRBJ2-2
TGTGCCAGCAGCTTCAGCGGGGGTACCGGGGAGCTGTTTTTT
CASSFSGGTGELFF
>TRBV9|TRBD1|.|TRBJ1-4
TGTGCCAGCAGCTTCCGGACAGGGAATAATGAAAAACTGTTTTTT
CASSFRTGNNEKLFF